This T cell receptor (beta chain) was observed in a study of blood T cell repertoires in COVID-19. About the research overall: The origin of the acute and convalescent COVID-19 samples was the United States, Italy and Spain. Sample material is recorded as cDNA or gDNA derived from T cells, B-cell-depleted T cells, or PBMCs.

Original handling: Amplified reference gene primers provided the basis for estimating nucleated cell counts. TCRdb keeps only in-frame clones here, not all; method: immunoSEQ multiplex PCR. V, J and clone size derive from that table, while D and trimming were established from the DNA sequence. The table records about 80,000 clones, roughly 88% of them present only once. The sequencing input was peripheral blood. The TCR sequence derives from a woman older than 75 with acute or convalescent COVID-19.

The CDR3 DNA reads as TGCGCCAGCAGCCAGGGGGGCTCAAGGGAGACCCAGTACTTC. This translates into CASSQGGSRETQYF. The chain couples TRBV5-1 to TRBJ2-5; D is perhaps TRBD1 (7 bases). Trimming removed 4 bases at V and 5 bases at J, with 15 bases between. The CDR3 contains 14 residues. Germline V gives CDR1 SGHRS, CDR2 YFSETQ.